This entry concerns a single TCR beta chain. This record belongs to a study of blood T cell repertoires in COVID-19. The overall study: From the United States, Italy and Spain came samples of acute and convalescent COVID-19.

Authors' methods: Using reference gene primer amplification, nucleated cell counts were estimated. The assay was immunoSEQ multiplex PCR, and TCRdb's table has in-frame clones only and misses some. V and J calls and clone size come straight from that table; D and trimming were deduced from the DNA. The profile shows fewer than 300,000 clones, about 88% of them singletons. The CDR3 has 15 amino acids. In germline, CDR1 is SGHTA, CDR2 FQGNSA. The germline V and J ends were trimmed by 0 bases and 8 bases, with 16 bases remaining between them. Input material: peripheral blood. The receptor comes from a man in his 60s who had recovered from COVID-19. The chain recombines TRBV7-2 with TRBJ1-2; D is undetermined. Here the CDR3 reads CASSLAFSSNIGYTF. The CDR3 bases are TGTGCCAGCAGCTTAGCGTTTTCCTCTAATATAGGCTACACCTTC.